This TCR beta chain was observed in a study of identical twins. TCRdb fed the 5' RACE reads into MiXCR, producing one record per CDR3 protein. The repertoire holds about 190,000 distinct CDR3 sequences, with about a sixth as singletons. Germline V CDR1 and CDR2: SGDLS, YYNGEE. The length of the CDR3 is 18 residues. Trimming cost V 4 bases and J 2 bases, with 21 bases left between them. This clonotype has more than one count but fewer than ten. The same sample was also used in a study of T cells expressing NK-cell markers.

The sequenced sample was CD8+ T cells sorted from blood. This TCR derives from a woman under 30 in good health. This chain connects TRBV9 to TRBJ2-2, with D possibly matching TRBD1 (5 bases). In DNA form, the CDR3 reads TGTGCCAGCAGCACCCCTCGAACTCGACAGCCTAACACCGGGGAGCTGTTTTTT. Translation: CASSTPRTRQPNTGELFF.